The 4 T cell receptor beta chains given below trace back to one sample, sequenced in a study of cytomegalovirus exposure and HLA in healthy donors. Both 60 Vbeta primers and 13 Jbeta primers went into the PCR. TCRdb keeps only in-frame clones here, not all; method: immunoSEQ multiplex PCR. The sample has fewer than 200,000 clones, roughly 79% seen once. The sample taken for sequencing was PBMCs. Every receptor here comes from a man aged 25-40 years in good health and CMV-seronegative.

J is TRBJ2-7 and V is TRBV18, with 9 bases lining up with TRBD1. Trimming removed 3 bases from V and 2 bases from J; junction bases left unmatched: 14. The CDR3 spans 18 residues. Germline lookup yields CDR1 KGHSH and CDR2 LQKENI. CDR3 loop: CASSPPLRDRARAYEQYF. The CDR3 DNA is TGTGCCAGCTCACCTCCGTTGCGGGACAGGGCAAGGGCCTACGAGCAGTACTTC.

CDR3 residues: CAWSVGQGPDTQYF. CDR3 nucleotide sequence: TGTGCCTGGAGTGTTGGTCAGGGGCCCGATACGCAGTATTTT. This chain joins TRBV30 and TRBJ2-3, with D possibly being TRBD1 (6 bases). Trimming took off 0 bases at V and 6 bases at J, with 13 bases between the two ends. CDR3 length: 14 amino acids. Per the germline V gene, CDR1 is GTSNPN and CDR2 is SVGIG (reference sequence).

J is TRBJ1-2 and V is TRBV11-1; a weak D match, TRBD1 (5 bases). V was pared by 4 bases and J by 0 bases, with 15 bases between. This CDR3 has 16 residues. Germline values: CDR1 SGHAT, CDR2 FQDESV (reference sequence). The CDR3 nucleotides are TGTGCCAGCAGCTCCTCAGGGCGTGGGGCTAACTATGGCTACACCTTC. It translates to CASSSSGRGANYGYTF.

The table lists this clone with a count of one. This chain links TRBV30 with TRBJ1-1; TRBD1 matches 9 bases. Trimming took 4 bases from V and 5 from J; bases not matched to a gene: 5. This CDR3 region has 13 residues. Germline CDR1 and CDR2: GTSNPN and SVGIG (reference sequence). CDR3 sequence reads: CAWTTGGVTEAFF. As DNA, the CDR3 is TGTGCCTGGACAACAGGGGGCGTGACTGAAGCTTTCTTT.